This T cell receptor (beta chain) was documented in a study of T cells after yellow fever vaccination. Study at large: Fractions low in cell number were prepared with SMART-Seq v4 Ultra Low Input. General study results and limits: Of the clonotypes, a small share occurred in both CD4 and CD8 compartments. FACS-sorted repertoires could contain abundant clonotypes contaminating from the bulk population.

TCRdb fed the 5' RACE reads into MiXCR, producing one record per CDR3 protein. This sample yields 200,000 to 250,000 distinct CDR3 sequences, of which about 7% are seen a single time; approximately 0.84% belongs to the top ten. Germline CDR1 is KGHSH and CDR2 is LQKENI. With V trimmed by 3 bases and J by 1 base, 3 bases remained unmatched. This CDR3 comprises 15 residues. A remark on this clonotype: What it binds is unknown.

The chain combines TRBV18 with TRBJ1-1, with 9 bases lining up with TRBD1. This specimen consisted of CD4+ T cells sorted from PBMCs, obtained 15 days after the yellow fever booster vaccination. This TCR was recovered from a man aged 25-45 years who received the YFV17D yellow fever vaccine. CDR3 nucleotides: TGTGCCAGCTCACCTTCGGGACAGGGGAACACTGAAGCTTTCTTT. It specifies CASSPSGQGNTEAFF.